The sample holds one count of the clone carrying this T cell receptor beta chain. The data were produced by immunoSEQ multiplex PCR, yet TCRdb's version contains in-frame clones alone and is incomplete. The sample shows roughly 230,000 clones, approximately 85% of them seen only once. This CDR3 has 16 amino acids. V gave up 2 bases and J gave up 4 bases, with 14 bases separating them. Germline V gene data show CDR1 as MGHDK and CDR2 as SYGVNS. The data stem from a study of blood T cell repertoires in COVID-19. V and J are TRBV25-1 and TRBJ1-4; a weak D match, TRBD1 (5 bases). The TCR originated in a woman between 45 and 65 years old who had been exposed to COVID-19. Material for sequencing was PBMCs or T cells enriched from blood (not recorded which). This chain's CDR3 is CASSERFGQGNEKLFF. In DNA, the CDR3 is TGTGCCAGCAGTGAAAGGTTCGGGCAGGGTAATGAAAAACTGTTTTTT.